The rows below give T cell receptor beta chains drawn from one sample of a study of blood T cell repertoires in COVID-19. Some clones are missing from TCRdb's copy, which holds only in-frame ones; the method was immunoSEQ multiplex PCR. The table lists a few hundred thousand clones, approximately 89% of them singletons. Sequenced input: peripheral blood. The origin of the receptors is a woman aged 55-75 years with COVID-19, enrolled during active disease. CDR3s include the opening cysteine and the closing phenylalanine or tryptophan.

j_call v_call cdr3_length cdr3_aa
TRBJ2-1 TRBV5-1 13 CASRLNFNNEQFF
TRBJ1-4 TRBV6-5 16 CASSYSRRTGDEKLFF
TRBJ2-7 TRBV7-2 15 CASSRNSGGNYEQYF
TRBJ2-5 TRBV2 12 CASGGARETQYF
TRBJ2-4 TRBV9 14 CASSERGLGNIQYF
TRBJ1-4 TRBV10-3 15 CAISAGGTTNEKLFF
TRBJ1-2 TRBV2 15 CASSAAVTGGMGYTF
TRBJ2-3 TRBV9 14 CASSVATSTDTQYF
TRBJ2-1 TRBV11-2 14 CASSSSGGANEQFF
TRBJ1-5 TRBV7-9 13 CASSVLENQPQHF
TRBJ2-2 TRBV6-5 14 CASRPGFGTGELFF
TRBJ2-4 TRBV29-1 14 CSVEVGQAQNIQYF
TRBJ2-1 TRBV27 14 CASSWGARFNEQFF
TRBJ1-1 TRBV25-1 13 CASSGRQGTEAFF
TRBJ1-1 TRBV5-4 15 CASRPDMGGRTEAFF
TRBJ2-5 TRBV9 17 CASSEWSMGSFMETQYF
TRBJ1-2 TRBV5-1 14 CASSFGQGYYGYTF
TRBJ2-1 TRBV18 16 CASSPKGQARTNEQFF
TRBJ2-7 TRBV6-2/TRBV6-3 16 CASSYDRSGLGYEQYF
TRBJ2-5 TRBV5-4 15 CASSLRTGGVETQYF
TRBJ1-5 TRBV4-1 14 CASSSGQGFQPQHF
TRBJ1-2 TRBV29-1 13 CSVEDTAGWGYTF
TRBJ2-7 TRBV19 16 CASSPGTGFSSYEQYF
TRBJ2-2 TRBV18 17 CASSPVSGLGDTGELFF
TRBJ1-1 TRBV3-1/TRBV3-2 14 CASSWGQGAAEAFF
TRBJ1-1 TRBV21-1 15 CASVPGQATGTEAFF
TRBJ2-7 TRBV5-8 15 CASSLVGRIDYEQYF
TRBJ1-4 TRBV25-1 15 CASSNDRVVNEKLFF
TRBJ2-7 TRBV4-2 16 CASSQSHGQGAYEQYF
TRBJ2-1 TRBV19 14 CASSMRGQHNEQFF
TRBJ2-3 TRBV28 13 CASAKPRADTQYF
TRBJ2-5 TRBV18 14 CASSPRQSQETQYF
TRBJ1-2 TRBV13 13 CASSRDLLYGYTF
TRBJ2-1 TRBV7-3 16 CASSSGGWMGYNEQFF
TRBJ1-1 TRBV21-1 17 CASSKMWQTTGNTEAFF
TRBJ1-1 TRBV20-1 11 CSAPRTGEAFF
TRBJ2-3 TRBV4-1 16 CASSHSRGLATGTQYF
TRBJ2-3 TRBV10-3 13 CAISDLAADTQYF
TRBJ1-1 TRBV6-5 14 CASSYRGGGTEAFF
TRBJ2-3 TRBV3-1/TRBV3-2 16 CASSQGVRSNTDTQYF
TRBJ1-2 TRBV11-2 12 CASRGTGTGYTF
TRBJ1-3 TRBV28 16 CASKHSTGVSGNTIYF
TRBJ1-1 TRBV6-5 13 CASSYTESTEAFF
TRBJ1-2 TRBV10-2 15 CASSAQGVANYGYTF
TRBJ1-2 TRBV14 15 CASSQAGGAVKGYTF
TRBJ1-2 TRBV7-2 15 CASSLVQGGVYGYTF
TRBJ1-5 TRBV28 14 CASSSSGLRGAQHF
TRBJ2-7 TRBV18 14 CASGSGTGVYEQYF
TRBJ1-5 TRBV3-1/TRBV3-2 13 CASSQTPGQPQHF
TRBJ1-2 TRBV6-1 13 CASSEQGDYGYTF
TRBJ2-7 TRBV14 15 CASSQDQKGRDEQYF
TRBJ1-2 TRBV7-8 14 CASSLMGGNYGYTF